This T cell receptor beta chain was found in a study of T-cell memory formation after mild COVID-19. The sample holds a few counts of this clonotype. Its target is unknown. With V trimmed by 1 base and J by 8 bases, 7 bases remained unmatched. The CDR3 runs 14 residues. CDR1 DFQATT and CDR2 SNEGSKA come from the germline V gene (reference sequence). Study results and limitations: The study found contracting CD4+ clones mainly in CM and EM and contracting CD8+ clones in EMRA.

TCRdb used MiXCR to reprocess the 5' RACE reads, holding one entry per CDR3 protein. The table includes hundreds of thousands of distinct CDR3 sequences, roughly a sixth detected once. The chain is built from TRBV20-1 and TRBJ1-4; 7 bases map to TRBD1. Input material: PBMCs or a T cell subset sorted from them (not recorded which). The receptor was derived from a man aged 18 to 30 who had mild COVID-19 (a few samples of this study predate the infection). Cell type and time point are not known. The CDR3 sequence is CSARVHRGEEKLFF. The DNA of the CDR3 is TGCAGTGCTAGAGTTCACAGGGGAGAAGAAAAACTGTTTTTT.